These T cell receptor beta chains were read from a single sample in a study of T cells in Graves' hyperthyroidism and ophthalmopathy. MiXCR, run by TCRdb on the multiplex PCR reads, gives a single entry per CDR3 protein. Of 530,000 or so distinct CDR3 sequences listed, roughly 18% are singletons. The sample was blood. The receptors come from a woman aged 18-30 years with Graves' ophthalmopathy. The CDR3 runs from the conserved cysteine through the conserved F or W. The D gene is left open where the match is weak. Clone size is stated in some rows and not others, as once, few, many or a class when expanded.

TRBV5-1	-	TRBJ2-7	-	CASSGTGGLGNEQYF	TGCGCCAGCAGCGGAACAGGAGGGCTTGGAAACGAGCAGTACTTC
TRBV30	TRBD2	TRBJ2-2	many	CAFSGNTNTGELFF	TGTGCCTTTAGCGGGAACACGAACACCGGGGAGCTGTTTTTT
TRBV4-1	TRBD2	TRBJ2-7	few	CASSQLSGNEQYF	TGCGCCAGCAGCCAGCTTAGCGGGAACGAGCAGTACTTC
TRBV28	TRBD2	TRBJ2-3	many	CASSRTSGAGTDTQYF	TGTGCCAGCAGTCGGACTAGCGGGGCGGGCACAGATACGCAGTATTTT
TRBV11-2	-	TRBJ1-4	many	CASSSLGGRDEKLFF	TGTGCCAGCAGCTCTCTAGGGGGGCGGGATGAAAAACTGTTTTTT
TRBV2	-	TRBJ2-2	many	CASSGGAGELFF	TGTGCCAGCAGTGGCGGTGCCGGGGAGCTGTTTTTT
TRBV27	-	TRBJ1-6	few	CASGSSDNSPLHF	TGTGCCAGCGGGTCATCCGACAATTCACCCCTCCACTTT
TRBV5-5	-	TRBJ2-7	-	CASSTGPTYEQYF	TGTGCCAGCAGCACGGGGCCCACCTACGAGCAGTACTTC
TRBV29-1	TRBD2	TRBJ2-5	few	CSVSLGGWRETQYF	TGCAGCGTTAGCCTCGGGGGGTGGAGAGAGACCCAGTACTTC
TRBV7-2	-	TRBJ2-7	few	CASSPRQISYEQYF	TGTGCCAGCAGCCCCCGACAGATTTCCTACGAGCAGTACTTC
TRBV5-4	-	TRBJ1-1	-	CASSRRDMNTEAFF	TGTGCCAGCAGCCGGCGGGACATGAACACTGAAGCTTTCTTT
TRBV6-4	-	TRBJ2-2	few	CASSIFVNTGELFF	TGTGCCAGCAGTATATTCGTGAACACCGGGGAGCTGTTTTTT
TRBV5-6	-	TRBJ2-1	-	CASSFGLAIDNEQFF	TGTGCCAGCAGCTTCGGGCTAGCTATCGACAATGAGCAGTTCTTC
TRBV3-1	-	TRBJ1-5	many	CASSQGEGALQPQHF	TGTGCCAGCAGCCAAGGGGAGGGAGCCCTGCAGCCCCAGCATTTT
TRBV5-1	TRBD1	TRBJ1-1	many	CASSTSGQGTNTEAFF	TGCGCCAGCAGCACCTCGGGACAGGGCACGAACACTGAAGCTTTCTTT
TRBV29-1	-	TRBJ1-2	-	CSVTGLYGYTF	TGCAGCGTGACGGGTCTCTATGGCTACACCTTC
TRBV7-3	TRBD1	TRBJ2-5	-	CASSFTGGAETQYF	TGTGCCAGCAGCTTTACAGGGGGCGCAGAGACCCAGTACTTC
TRBV6-6	TRBD1	TRBJ1-2	-	CASSYWGQRVGGYTF	TGTGCCAGCAGTTACTGGGGACAGCGGGTCGGGGGCTACACCTTC
TRBV7-2	TRBD2	TRBJ2-7	few	CASSWGLAGGRYEQYF	TGTGCCAGCAGCTGGGGACTAGCGGGAGGGAGATACGAGCAGTACTTC
TRBV30	-	TRBJ1-6	many	CAWRLPITLNSPLHF	TGTGCCTGGAGATTACCTATTACCTTAAATTCACCCCTCCACTTT
TRBV30	-	TRBJ1-1	many	CAWKNVGRTSNTEAFF	TGTGCCTGGAAGAACGTTGGACGCACTTCTAACACTGAAGCTTTCTTT
TRBV6-1	TRBD1	TRBJ1-4	few	CASSSPGQPEKLFF	TGTGCCAGCAGCTCCCCGGGACAGCCCGAAAAACTGTTTTTT
TRBV5-5	-	TRBJ1-5	-	CASSLAAGDQPQHF	TGTGCCAGCAGCTTGGCGGCAGGGGATCAGCCCCAGCATTTT
TRBV12-3/TRBV12-4	TRBD1	TRBJ1-2	many	CASSTQGGGGYTF	TGTGCCAGCAGCACCCAGGGGGGCGGGGGCTACACCTTC
TRBV4-1	-	TRBJ1-1	-	CASSLVPHALNTEAFF	TGCGCCAGCAGCCTCGTACCCCACGCCTTGAACACTGAAGCTTTCTTT
TRBV5-1	TRBD2	TRBJ2-7	many	CASSLTLAGLLSEQYF	TGCGCCAGCAGCCTGACTCTAGCGGGGCTCCTGTCCGAGCAGTACTTC
TRBV7-3	TRBD2	TRBJ2-3	-	CASSVGESESGRLADTQYF	TGTGCCAGCAGCGTAGGCGAATCGGAAAGCGGGAGGTTAGCAGATACGCAGTATTTT